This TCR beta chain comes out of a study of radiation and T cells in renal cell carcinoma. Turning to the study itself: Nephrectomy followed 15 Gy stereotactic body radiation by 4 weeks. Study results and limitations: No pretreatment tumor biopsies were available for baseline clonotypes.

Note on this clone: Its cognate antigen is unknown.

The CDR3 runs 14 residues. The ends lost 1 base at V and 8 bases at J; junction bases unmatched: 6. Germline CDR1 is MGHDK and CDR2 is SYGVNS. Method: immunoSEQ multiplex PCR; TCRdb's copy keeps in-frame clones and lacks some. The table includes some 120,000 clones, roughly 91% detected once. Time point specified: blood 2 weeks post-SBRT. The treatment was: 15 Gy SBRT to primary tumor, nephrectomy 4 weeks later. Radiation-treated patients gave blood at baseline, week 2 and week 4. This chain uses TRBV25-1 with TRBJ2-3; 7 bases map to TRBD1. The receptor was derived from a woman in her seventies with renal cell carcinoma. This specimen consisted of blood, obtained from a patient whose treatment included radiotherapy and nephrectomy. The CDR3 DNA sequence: TGTGCCAGCAGTGAATCTTCGGACAGGACTACGCAGTATTTT. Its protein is CASSESSDRTTQYF.